This T cell receptor beta chain stems from a study of blood T cell repertoires in COVID-19. Under the authors' procedure: Amplification of reference gene primers was used by the study to estimate nucleated cell counts. Profiling relied on immunoSEQ multiplex PCR, and the TCRdb table lists in-frame clones only, not all of them. V and J calls and clone size follow that table, whereas D and trimming were derived from the DNA. The top ten clones hold about 5% of a sample with 95,000 to 150,000 clones, 86% of them seen once. Trimming at V came to 5 bases and at J to 9 bases, leaving 15 bases not matched to a gene. The length of the CDR3 is 15 residues. The germline gives CDR1 MNHEY, CDR2 SMNVEV (reference sequence).

The chain has TRBV27 and TRBJ2-7; 8 nucleotides match TRBD1. Sequenced: peripheral blood. This receptor was taken from a human donor in a cohort sampled during active COVID-19. The CDR3 protein is CASSVSGTGRTGQYF. Written as DNA, the CDR3 is TGTGCCAGCAGTGTTTCCGGGACAGGCAGGACAGGGCAGTACTTC.